The sequence of this T cell receptor beta chain was determined in a study of beta chain features in type 1 diabetes (dated by TCRdb to 2016 to 2019). General notes on the study: Mean age, gender distribution, total cell number and subset yield were not different between patients and healthy donors. The study compared TCRB repertoires of sorted circulating CD4+ T cell subsets between recently diagnosed type 1 diabetes patients and matched healthy donors. Whereas all 30 or so donors provided naive and central memory subsets, regulatory and stem cell-like memory subsets were isolated from just 8 patients and about 8 healthy donors. A total of under 120,000,000 sorted cells were examined across all samples, and RNA yield correlated strongly with the number of cells per subset.

V loses 1 base, J loses 5 bases, and the germline ends lie 18 bases apart. In the germline V gene, CDR1 corresponds to MGHRA and CDR2 to YSYEKL. The CDR3, from cysteine to phenylalanine, totals 16 residues. Kept here is only the CDR3 DNA, which spans 48 bases and is read in frame from base 1. The entire isolated RNA was reverse transcribed using the High Capacity cDNA Reverse Transcription Kit, and thus expressed TCRB transcripts were sequenced. Deep immunoSEQ sequencing was performed on naive, central memory and regulatory T cell samples, with an average of about 3.6 million total reads per sample. After sorted cells were lysed in RLT buffer, RNA was extracted with DNase-treated RNeasy Micro or Mini kits, with the choice depending on cell number. Each cell subset was processed on its own to prevent cross-contamination, while patient and healthy donor samples were processed together. TCRB sequences were amplified from cDNA with the immunoSEQ multiplex PCR, producing 87-bp fragments spanning the CDR3 region. The amplicons were sequenced using the Illumina HiSeq platform. The authors' analysis ran thus. Synthetic template baselines were used to correct PCR bias computationally, reads within Hamming distance 2 were collapsed, and singletons that could not be merged were discarded. By aligning reads against IMGT, V, D and J genes, CDR3 length, and insertions or deletions at six rearrangement sites were assigned. Within each subset, clonotype counts were normalized to the number of sorted cells before true diversity and Gini coefficients were calculated with the tcR R package. Repertoire sharing was quantified using the overlap coefficient calculated on TCRB nucleotide sequences. Out-of-frame TCRB sequences from naive cells were analyzed to stand in for the pre-selection repertoire. The table comes from immuneACCESS by way of TCRdb, which keeps in-frame sequences with V and J called. Part of the clones is missing from these tables; in studies checked, under half for an unresolved V gene and the rest for unknown reasons. V and J calls and clone size are as listed in that table; D and trimming were resolved from the DNA. For this sample there are a few hundred thousand clones; approximately 25% appear just once. About 0.012% of the sample rests with the top ten.

Study-wide conclusions, independent of this receptor: In all four CD4+ subsets, TCRB CDR3 length was moderately but significantly shorter in type 1 diabetes patients. The naive, central memory and regulatory TCRB repertoires appeared to resemble one another more closely among patients than among healthy donors. PCR might favor shorter templates, but patient and control samples were amplified and corrected together, so any skew would affect both groups equally. Patients with type 1 diabetes made fewer insertions and deleted more nucleotides at VDJ recombination sites, implying thymic rearrangement abnormalities. Only small numbers of individuals were included in the HLA sub-analyses, which left unresolved whether HLA type had any influence on TCRB rearrangement. Sequencing cDNA rather than genomic DNA could over-represent highly expressing activated cells, although activation and CD3 levels did not differ between groups.

Worth noting for this clone: What antigen it recognizes has not been identified. No per-base quality is available; no much larger clone lies one base away.

From each donor, a single peripheral blood sample of approximately 110 mL on average was drawn into heparinised tubes. A BD FACSAria II and a panel including CD45RO, CCR7, CD25, CD127, CD95 and CD27 were used to sort naive, central memory, regulatory and stem cell-like memory CD4+ T cells. Purity was above 95% for every sorted population. PBMCs were isolated right away by Lymphoprep density gradient centrifugation and were stained directly, without culture. So that batch effects would be minimized, each experiment stained and sorted samples in pairs, pairing one healthy donor with one patient. The TCR comes from a woman aged 25 to 39 with type 1 diabetes. What was sequenced was naive CD4+ T cells from blood. The cell subset or site label, read with the paper, signifies: true naive CD4+ T cells. The chain uses TRBV4-1 and TRBJ2-7, and possibly TRBD1, on 6 matching bases. At the DNA level, the sequence is TGCGCCAGCAGCCAAGTACAATGGCAGGGGTTCGACGAGCAGTACTTC. Its protein is CASSQVQWQGFDEQYF.